This entry concerns a single TCR beta chain. The V end was cut by 1 base, the J end by 5 bases, with 15 bases between. The CDR3 has 15 residues. Germline V gene data show CDR1 as SGHNT and CDR2 as YYREEE (reference sequence). The record originates from a study of shared T cell receptors in the human thymus. The table came from immunoSEQ multiplex PCR; TCRdb's copy has only in-frame clones and leaves some out. This table holds approximately 660,000 clones, 70% to 90% found once. This sample also belongs to another study, concerning human thymus T cells. As reported in that work: Use of V and J genes seemed skewed within the thymic and blood repertoires. Thymic repertoires of unrelated individuals were reported in related research to overlap highly.

The rearrangement uses TRBV5-4 and TRBJ2-5; possible D gene TRBD2, 6 bases. Material for sequencing was thymocytes. This clonotype originated in a boy in the first two years of life with a congenital heart defect. CDR3 sequence (DNA): TGTGCCAGCAGCTTGATAGCGGCCCCCGGGGAGACCCAGTACTTC. This translates into CASSLIAAPGETQYF.